This T cell receptor (beta chain) emerged from a study of metastatic and nonmetastatic thyroid tumors. About the study: The comparison covered peripheral blood and tumor or nodule tissue in malignant and benign thyroid patients.

CDR1 and CDR2 from the germline V gene are MNHEY and SVGEGT. CDR3 length equals 15 residues. V was trimmed by 8 bases and J by 6 bases, leaving 20 bases between them. All patients reached thyroid surgery having received no treatment beforehand. In the authors' methods: What underpinned the distant-metastasis classifier for papillary thyroid cancer was the set of CDR3 differences across clinicopathological groups. TCRdb re-called the PCR reads through MiXCR. The V and J calls were determined by TCRdb, not by the authors. Of 36,000 or so clones in the sample, approximately 31% were seen once. This clone has more than one count but fewer than ten.

This clonotype originated in a female donor with papillary thyroid cancer or a benign thyroid nodule (not recorded which). Some clones in this sample may be carry-over from other donors' samples. The sequencing sample was made of tumor tissue. The V and J genes are TRBV6-2 or TRBV6-3 and TRBJ2-1, with D unresolved. The CDR3 loop reads CASSRPADGPNEQFF. In DNA form, the CDR3 reads TGTGCCAGCTCCCGCCCCGCCGACGGACCCAATGAGCAGTTCTTC.